These T cell receptor beta chains were read from a single sample in a study of T-cell memory formation after mild COVID-19. One entry per CDR3 protein results from TCRdb running MiXCR on the 5' RACE reads. The sample consists of about 110,000 distinct CDR3 sequences, approximately 17% of them appearing once. The sample comprised PBMCs or a T cell subset sorted from them (not recorded which). The origin of the receptors is an adult woman who had mild COVID-19 (a few samples of this study predate the infection). Cell type and time point are not known. Both conserved end residues are part of each CDR3. A D gene is named only where the DNA matches it firmly. Size values are once, few and many counts, or a class for expanded clones, and some rows have none.

CDR3	DNA	size	D	V	J
CASSLGGYNEQFF	TGTGCCAGCAGCCTCGGGGGATACAATGAGCAGTTCTTC	many	.	TRBV4-2	TRBJ2-1
CASSHSGQRTFGYTF	TGTGCCAGCAGCCACTCGGGACAGAGGACTTTTGGCTACACCTTC	once	TRBD1	TRBV3-1	TRBJ1-2
CATSDVRRGAGGAGELFF	TGTGCCACCAGTGATGTCCGCCGGGGGGCAGGAGGGGCCGGGGAGCTGTTTTTT	.	.	TRBV24-1	TRBJ2-2
CASSHPPGQGSGELFF	TGCGCCAGCAGCCACCCACCGGGACAGGGGTCCGGGGAGCTGTTTTTT	few	TRBD1	TRBV4-1	TRBJ2-2
CASSQGTAQEETQYF	TGCGCCAGCAGCCAGGGGACAGCTCAGGAGGAGACCCAGTACTTC	.	TRBD1	TRBV4-3	TRBJ2-5
CASSSGLAGQETQYF	TGTGCCAGCAGCTCGGGACTAGCGGGACAAGAGACCCAGTACTTC	few	TRBD2	TRBV11-3	TRBJ2-5
CSVEAVVGTSGAKRGSYNEQFF	TGCAGCGTTGAAGCGGTTGTTGGGACTAGCGGGGCCAAACGGGGGTCCTACAATGAGCAGTTCTTC	few	TRBD2	TRBV29-1	TRBJ2-1
CASNPDSNPYEQYF	TGTGCCAGCAACCCAGATTCAAACCCCTACGAGCAGTACTTC	few	.	TRBV11-1	TRBJ2-7
CSARDYRVGGYTF	TGCAGTGCTAGAGATTACAGGGTCGGCGGCTACACCTTC	few	.	TRBV20-1	TRBJ1-2
CASSLLSGGNTDTQYF	TGTGCCAGCAGCTTGCTGTCCGGGGGTAACACAGATACGCAGTATTTT	few	.	TRBV5-5	TRBJ2-3
CASSPGLVHPDTQYF	TGTGCCAGCAGCCCCGGACTAGTTCATCCAGATACGCAGTATTTT	few	TRBD2	TRBV7-2	TRBJ2-3
CASSYGGLSYTF	TGTGCCAGCAGTTACGGGGGTTTAAGCTACACCTTC	.	.	TRBV6-5	TRBJ1-2
CASSQVGAAANYGYTF	TGCGCCAGCAGCCAAGTGGGGGCAGCGGCCAACTATGGCTACACCTTC	.	.	TRBV4-1	TRBJ1-2
CASSRSTGMNTGELFF	TGTGCCAGCAGCCGATCGACAGGGATGAACACCGGGGAGCTGTTTTTT	.	TRBD1	TRBV27	TRBJ2-2
CSARDDGTSGDTQYF	TGCAGTGCTAGAGATGATGGGACTAGCGGCGATACGCAGTATTTT	.	TRBD2	TRBV20-1	TRBJ2-3
CASRGQLSYEQYF	TGTGCCAGTAGGGGACAGTTATCCTACGAGCAGTACTTC	.	TRBD1	TRBV12-3/TRBV12-4	TRBJ2-7
CASSLLGGNSPLHF	TGTGCCAGCAGTTTGCTTGGGGGCAATTCACCCCTCCACTTT	.	.	TRBV27	TRBJ1-6
CASSPDPASNEQFF	TGTGCCAGCAGCCCAGACCCCGCCTCCAATGAGCAGTTCTTC	.	.	TRBV7-6	TRBJ2-1
CASSPPTDTQYF	TGTGCCAGCAGCCCCCCCACAGATACGCAGTATTTT	few	.	TRBV6-5	TRBJ2-3
CSARRGFWEQFF	TGCAGTGCTAGACGGGGGTTTTGGGAGCAGTTCTTC	few	.	TRBV20-1	TRBJ2-1
CATPPRCPKGTSGRVEQFF	TGCGCCACCCCCCCTAGGTGTCCGAAGGGGACTAGCGGGAGGGTTGAGCAGTTCTTC	.	TRBD2	TRBV4-1	TRBJ2-1
CASSPTTGPLTEAFF	TGTGCCAGCAGCCCCACCACAGGGCCTCTCACTGAAGCTTTCTTT	.	.	TRBV11-2	TRBJ1-1
CASSSPVSGGATDTQYF	TGTGCCAGCAGCTCACCCGTGAGCGGGGGGGCCACAGATACGCAGTATTTT	.	TRBD2	TRBV7-9	TRBJ2-3
CASSQEYQELETQYF	TGCGCCAGCAGCCAAGAGTATCAGGAGTTGGAGACCCAGTACTTC	many	.	TRBV4-3	TRBJ2-5
CASSSDIAHYEQYF	TGTGCCAGCAGCTCGGACATCGCCCACTACGAGCAGTACTTC	few	.	TRBV7-9	TRBJ2-7
CASSLSSGGELFF	TGTGCCAGCAGCTTAAGTAGCGGCGGGGAGCTGTTTTTT	.	.	TRBV13	TRBJ2-2
CASSPQGDRDTLMNQPQHF	TGTGCCAGCAGTCCGCAGGGTGACAGGGATACATTAATGAATCAGCCCCAGCATTTT	.	TRBD1	TRBV27	TRBJ1-5
CSATDRKYGELFF	TGCAGTGCTACGGACAGGAAATACGGGGAGCTGTTTTTT	.	TRBD1	TRBV20-1	TRBJ2-2